Reported below is one T cell receptor beta chain. The antigen remains undetermined. This sample is part of a study of cytomegalovirus exposure and HLA in healthy donors. Study-level points and caveats: A later analysis found most CMV-associated TCR beta chains apparently HLA-restricted.

Germline values: CDR1 SGHAT, CDR2 FQNNGV. The CDR3 totals 13 residues. Trimming removed 2 bases from V and 0 bases from J, with 4 bases in between. Primers included in the PCR were 60 Vbeta and 13 Jbeta primers. Here immunoSEQ multiplex PCR was the method, and the copy in TCRdb shows in-frame clones only, minus some. Of roughly 180,000 clones listed, roughly four fifths are singletons. The rearrangement uses TRBV11-2 and TRBJ1-1; D not certain. The sample was PBMCs. The sequence derives from a female donor in good health and CMV-seronegative. The CDR3 loop reads CASSLTVNTEAFF. The DNA for the CDR3 is TGTGCCAGCAGCTTAACAGTGAACACTGAAGCTTTCTTT.